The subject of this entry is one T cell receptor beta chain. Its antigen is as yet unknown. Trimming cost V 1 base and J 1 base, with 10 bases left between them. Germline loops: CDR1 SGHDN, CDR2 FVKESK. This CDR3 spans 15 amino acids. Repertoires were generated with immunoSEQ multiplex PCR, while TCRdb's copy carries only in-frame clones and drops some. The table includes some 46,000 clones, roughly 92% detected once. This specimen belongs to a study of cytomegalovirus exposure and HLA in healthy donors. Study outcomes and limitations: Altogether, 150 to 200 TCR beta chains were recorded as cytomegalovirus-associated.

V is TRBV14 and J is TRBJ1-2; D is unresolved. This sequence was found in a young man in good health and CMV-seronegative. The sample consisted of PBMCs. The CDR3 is CASSQARHLNYGYTF. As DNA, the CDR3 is TGTGCCAGCAGCCAAGCGCGTCACCTTAACTATGGCTACACCTTC.